Shown below are 20 T cell receptor beta chains from a single sample sequenced in a study of blood T cell repertoires in COVID-19. Some clones are missing from TCRdb's copy, which holds only in-frame ones; the method was immunoSEQ multiplex PCR. The sample has about 260,000 clones, less than 90% seen once; the top ten hold almost 2%. The sample was peripheral blood. The source is a man under 40 with active or convalescent COVID-19.

The genes are TRBV19 and TRBJ1-6; 7 bases fit TRBD1. Germline values: CDR1 LNHDA, CDR2 SQIVND (reference sequence). Trimming at V came to 7 bases and at J to 7 bases, leaving 13 bases not matched to a gene. This CDR3 has 16 amino acids. CDR3 region: CASTEVGGRGNSPLHF. The CDR3 region has the DNA TGTGCCAGTACAGAGGTAGGGGGCAGGGGGAATTCACCCCTCCACTTT.

This clone was detected only a few times. The chain joins TRBV4-2 to TRBJ1-6; no clear D. The CDR3 spans 13 residues. The V gene lost 1 base and the J gene lost 7 bases, with 5 bases spanning the gap. The germline V gene has CDR1 LGHNA and CDR2 YNFKEQ. The CDR3 DNA sequence: TGTGCCAGCAGCCAAGTGAGGAATTCACCCCTCCACTTT. It is translated as CASSQVRNSPLHF.

The chain couples TRBV29-1 to TRBJ1-3; D perhaps matches TRBD1 (5 bases). The CDR3 is 15 amino acids. Trimming removed 6 bases from V and 0 bases from J, with 15 bases in between. Germline V gives CDR1 SQVTM, CDR2 ANQGSEA. The CDR3, as DNA: TGCAGCGTCGGCGGGACGGCGAACTCTGGAAACACCATATATTTT. Its protein is CSVGGTANSGNTIYF.

Only a few counts were recorded for this clone. The V call is TRBV19, the J call TRBJ2-7; 9 positions agree with TRBD1. CDR3 length equals 15 residues. With V trimmed by 10 bases and J by 4 bases, 14 bases remained unmatched. Per the germline V gene, CDR1 is LNHDA and CDR2 is SQIVND (reference sequence). DNA for the CDR3: TGTGCCACCTCCTTAAGAAGGACAGGGGTTTACGAGCAGTACTTC. Translating gives CATSLRRTGVYEQYF.

The rearrangement joins TRBV11-2 to TRBJ2-7; the D gene is possibly TRBD2 (7 bases). Trimming removed 5 bases at V and 3 bases at J, with 17 bases between. Per the germline V gene, CDR1 is SGHAT and CDR2 is FQNNGV. The CDR3 has 15 amino acids. CDR3 DNA: TGTGCCAGCAGCACCGGAGGGGGGGCAGACTACGAGCAGTACTTC. Translation gives CASSTGGGADYEQYF.

The gene calls are TRBV19 and TRBJ2-3, with TRBD1 identical over 11 bases. With V trimmed by 4 bases and J by 4 bases, 1 base remained unmatched. CDR3 size: 14 residues. In germline, CDR1 is LNHDA, CDR2 SQIVND (reference sequence). This CDR3 is CASSTDRGPDTQYF. The CDR3 DNA follows: TGTGCCAGTAGTACGGACAGGGGGCCAGATACGCAGTATTTT.

The J gene is TRBJ2-1, the V gene TRBV9; TRBD2 might be the D (6 bases). The length of the CDR3 is 13 residues. The ends were cut back, 3 bases at V and 4 bases at J, with 8 bases in the middle. The germline V gene has CDR1 SGDLS and CDR2 YYNGEE. The CDR3 is CASSGGDYNEQFF. The CDR3 DNA reads as TGTGCCAGCAGCGGGGGGGATTACAATGAGCAGTTCTTC.

The V gene is TRBV29-1, the J gene TRBJ2-3, with TRBD1 matching 11 bases. This CDR3 spans 14 amino acids. V lost 8 bases, J lost 6 bases, and 10 bases stayed unmatched. Germline assignment: CDR1 SQVTM and CDR2 ANQGSEA. CDR3 DNA sequence: TGCAGCACTAGGGGGACAGGGGGTGTCGATACGCAGTATTTT. Translated: CSTRGTGGVDTQYF.

This chain joins TRBV18 and TRBJ2-5, with D unclear. This CDR3 contains 13 residues. V lost 3 bases to trimming and J lost 3 bases, with 8 bases between them. Germline V CDR1 and CDR2: KGHSH, LQKENI. The CDR3 nucleotides read TGTGCCAGCTCACCTTCCCCAAAAGAGACCCAGTACTTC. Encoded protein: CASSPSPKETQYF.

The gene calls are TRBV5-1 and TRBJ2-1, with 8 bases identical to TRBD2. V trimming: 4 bases; J trimming: 6 bases; junction bases outside the gene matches: 15. This CDR3 has 17 amino acids. The germline V gene encodes CDR1 SGHRS and CDR2 YFSETQ. Here the CDR3 DNA reads TGCGCCAGCAGCGTGGTACTTAGCGGGGAGCTCACCAATGAGCAGTTCTTC. Translating it yields CASSVVLSGELTNEQFF. The entire variable domain, with the rest obtained from reference TRBV5-1 and TRBJ2-1, is as follows: KAGVTQTPRYLIKTRGQQVTLSCSPISGHRSVSWYQQTPGQGLQFLFEYFSETQRNKGNFPGRFSGRQFSNSRSEMNVSTLELGDSALYLCASSVVLSGELTNEQFFGPGTRLTVL.

V is TRBV12-5 and J is TRBJ2-7; TRBD1 matches at 7 bases. The V segment lost 2 bases and the J segment 6 bases; nucleotides outside the gene matches: 7. Germline V gives CDR1 LGHNT, CDR2 FRNRAP. The CDR3 is 14 amino acids. For the CDR3, the DNA is TGTGCTAGTGGTTTGAGGGACAGTACTATCGAGCAGTACTTC. Translation gives CASGLRDSTIEQYF.

The chain carries TRBV6-4 and TRBJ2-3, with TRBD1 matching 10 bases. CDR1 and CDR2 from the germline V gene are MRHNA and SNTAGT. J lost 4 bases, V lost 2 bases, and 0 bases had no gene match. The CDR3 has 14 amino acids. The CDR3 loop reads CASSDGQGADTQYF. The CDR3 nucleotides are TGTGCCAGCAGTGACGGACAGGGGGCAGATACGCAGTATTTT.

The rearrangement joins TRBV7-9 to TRBJ1-3; D is uncertain. The CDR3 is 15 amino acids. Germline-derived CDR1 and CDR2 are SEHNR and FQNEAQ (reference sequence). Deletions cut 5 bases from V and 3 bases from J, with 14 bases between. The CDR3 DNA is TGTGCCAGCAGCCCCCTTCGCGAGGGTGGAAACACCATATATTTT. This translates into CASSPLREGGNTIYF.

The chain has TRBV5-1 and TRBJ1-2; 12 bases fit TRBD1. Germline assignment: CDR1 SGHRS and CDR2 YFSETQ. This CDR3 comprises 16 residues. The V segment lost 4 bases and the J segment 2 bases; nucleotides outside the gene matches: 6. The CDR3 region is CASSPEGQGANYGYTF. The DNA of the CDR3 is TGCGCCAGCAGCCCGGAGGGACAGGGGGCGAACTATGGCTACACCTTC. The full variable domain, its missing parts supplied by reference TRBV5-1 and TRBJ1-2, is KAGVTQTPRYLIKTRGQQVTLSCSPISGHRSVSWYQQTPGQGLQFLFEYFSETQRNKGNFPGRFSGRQFSNSRSEMNVSTLELGDSALYLCASSPEGQGANYGYTFGSGTRLTVV.

The chain uses TRBV5-8 and TRBJ2-7, with TRBD1 as a possible D gene (6 bases). Germline V gene data show CDR1 as SGHTS and CDR2 as YDEGEE. Trimming removed 1 base from V and 3 bases from J, with 11 bases in between. This CDR3 contains 14 residues. The CDR3 sequence: CASSLPGHHYEQYF. CDR3 nucleotide sequence: TGTGCCAGCAGCTTGCCGGGACACCACTACGAGCAGTACTTC.

This clone has just a few counts. V is TRBV3-1 (or the pseudogene TRBV3-2) and J is TRBJ2-7; the D gene is possibly TRBD2 (5 bases). Germline lookup yields CDR1 LGHDT and CDR2 YNNKEL (reference sequence). CDR3 length: 15 amino acids. V was clipped by 3 bases and J by 3 bases, with 15 bases between them. The CDR3, as DNA: TGTGCCAGCAGCCAGACTACCTCGGGTTTCTACGAGCAGTACTTC. Translation gives CASSQTTSGFYEQYF.

The chain is built from TRBV27 and TRBJ1-1; D call uncertain. The V end was cut by 4 bases, the J end by 1 base, with 7 bases between. The length of the CDR3 is 13 residues. Looked up from germline, CDR1 is MNHEY and CDR2 is SMNVEV (reference sequence). CDR3 nucleotide sequence: TGTGCCAGCAGTTATCAGCGGAACACTGAAGCTTTCTTT. Its protein product is CASSYQRNTEAFF.

The V gene is TRBV2, the J gene TRBJ2-7, with no clear D. V shed 5 bases and J shed 4 bases, with 9 bases lying between them. In germline, CDR1 is SNHLY, CDR2 FYNNEI. The CDR3 extends over 12 amino acids. The CDR3 DNA reads as TGTGCCAGCAGTCCAACAGTTTACGAGCAGTACTTC. Translating it yields CASSPTVYEQYF.

CDR3: CASSFVARPEAFF. CDR3 bases: TGTGCCAGCAGCTTCGTCGCCAGGCCTGAAGCTTTCTTT. The rearrangement uses TRBV7-2 and TRBJ1-1, with D hard to call. V gave up 3 bases and J gave up 6 bases, with 11 bases separating them. From germline, CDR1 is SGHTA and CDR2 FQGNSA. The CDR3 covers 13 residues.

The J gene is TRBJ1-2, the V gene TRBV14; a possible D gene is TRBD1 (5 bases). Germline CDR1 SGHDN, CDR2 FVKESK. There are 14 residues in the CDR3. With 2 bases removed from V and 5 bases from J, the gap between germline ends came to 12 bases. The CDR3 nucleotides are TGTGCCAGCAGCCAATGGCCCGGGGGATATGGCTACACCTTC. It yields the protein CASSQWPGGYGYTF. Full variable domain (outside the CDR3, taken from reference TRBV14 and TRBJ1-2): EAGVTQFPSHSVIEKGQTVTLRCDPISGHDNLYWYRRVMGKEIKFLLHFVKESKQDESGMPNNRFLAERTGGTYSTLKVQPAELEDSGVYFCASSQWPGGYGYTFGSGTRLTVV.